A single sample is the source of the 5 T cell receptor beta chains below, sequenced in a study of T cells in Graves' hyperthyroidism and ophthalmopathy. The TCR beta CDR3 regions underwent amplification using RNA transcripts as the source. During a first-round RT-PCR of the TCR CDR3, the HTBI primer set was used. TCRdb re-called the multiplex PCR reads through MiXCR, storing one row per CDR3 protein. This sample yields about 400,000 distinct CDR3 sequences, of which 15% to 18% are seen a single time; almost 8% belongs to the top ten. Sequencing was performed on blood. The source is a woman under 30 with Graves' hyperthyroidism.

This clonotype was found many times. V usage is TRBV11-2 and J usage is TRBJ2-7; possible D gene TRBD1, 6 bases. V dropped 1 base and J dropped 0 bases, with 10 bases sitting between them. The CDR3 loop spans 15 amino acids. CDR1 and CDR2 from the germline V gene are SGHAT and FQNNGV. CDR3 nucleotide sequence: TGTGCCAGCAGCTTAGCCAGGGGAGCCTCCTACGAGCAGTACTTC. It codes for CASSLARGASYEQYF.

This clonotype has a count of ten or more. J is TRBJ1-1 and V is TRBV12-3 or TRBV12-4, with 9 bases fitting TRBD1. This CDR3 has 14 residues. The ends lost 1 base at V and 5 bases at J; junction bases unmatched: 2. CDR3 in amino acids: CASSLGDRATEAFF. CDR3 DNA sequence: TGTGCCAGCAGTTTAGGGGACAGGGCAACTGAAGCTTTCTTT.

This clonotype was seen many times. The chain is built from TRBV7-2 and TRBJ2-7, with unresolved D. This CDR3 comprises 13 residues. The ends were cut back, 5 bases at V and 3 bases at J, with 11 bases in the middle. Germline V gene sequence: CDR1 SGHTA, CDR2 FQGNSA. CDR3 bases: TGTGCCAGCAGCATCAACTTTCTCTACGAGCAGTACTTC. It is translated as CASSINFLYEQYF.

The chain combines TRBV6-1 with TRBJ2-7, with D possibly matching TRBD2 (7 bases). The CDR3 runs 14 residues. V lost 4 bases and J lost 0, with 10 bases in between. Germline CDR1 MNHNS, CDR2 SASEGT. This CDR3 is CASSGGGLSYEQYF. The CDR3, as DNA: TGTGCCAGCAGTGGCGGGGGCCTCTCCTACGAGCAGTACTTC.

This clonotype appeared a few times. The CDR3 DNA sequence: TGTGCCAGCAGCTTAGGTCCTGCCAACTATGGCTACACCTTC. Protein product: CASSLGPANYGYTF. The chain uses TRBV7-8 and TRBJ1-2, with unresolved D. The germline gives CDR1 SGHVS, CDR2 FQNEAQ. The CDR3 runs 14 residues. Trimming pared 1 base from V and 2 bases from J, leaving 8 bases between.